This TCR beta chain stems from a study of blood T cell repertoires in COVID-19. Study-wide background: Samples representing acute and convalescent COVID-19 were sourced from the United States, Italy and Spain.

Per the authors' pipeline: Amplified reference gene primers provided the basis for estimating nucleated cell counts. Only in-frame clones appear in the TCRdb table, and some are missing; sequencing was by immunoSEQ multiplex PCR. The V and J calls and the clone size are those of that table, but D and trimming were determined from the DNA. The sample consists of around 380,000 clones, about 87% of them appearing once. Individuals drawn from approximately 26 US areas were roughly 18 to 95 years old. Clinical history as reported by participants underpinned cohort assignment. V gave up 6 bases and J gave up 12 bases; unmatched junction bases: 12. This CDR3 is built from 14 residues. CDR1 is SGHRS, CDR2 YFSETQ, per germline.

The sequence came from a man aged 25-40 years who had recovered from COVID-19. The gene calls are TRBV5-1 and TRBJ1-6; 7 bases agree with TRBD1. The sequenced material came from PBMCs or T cells enriched from blood (not recorded which). CDR3 DNA: TGCGCCAGCACCCCAGGGACAGCCGGGGAACCCCTCCACTTT. Translating gives CASTPGTAGEPLHF.